This T cell receptor (beta chain) came from a study of post-analysis software for immune sequencing data. In regard to this clonotype: Its cognate antigen is unknown.

Germline V gives CDR1 MDHEN, CDR2 SYDVKM. The CDR3 spans 13 residues. With 5 bases clipped from V and 10 bases from J, the junction kept 5 bases outside the gene matches. Unique molecular identifiers featured in each of the TCR beta cDNA libraries. Via MiXCR, TCRdb re-called the PCR reads, giving one row per CDR3 protein. The sample carries under 200,000 distinct CDR3 sequences, 29% recorded once. The study, taken as a whole, reports: Roughly 5 TRBV segments (TRBV5-6, TRBV5-1 and TRBV20-1 among them) occurred more frequently in patients than in controls.

The sequence came from a girl aged 2-17 years with multiple sclerosis. The sample was blood. The chain carries TRBV28 and TRBJ2-1; 10 bases align to TRBD1. CDR3 loop: CASSPGQGPEQFF. Here the CDR3 DNA reads TGTGCCAGCAGTCCGGGACAGGGGCCGGAGCAGTTCTTC.